This T cell receptor beta chain was identified in a study of blood T cell repertoires in COVID-19. Per the authors' pipeline: Estimation of nucleated cell counts relied on the amplification of reference gene primers. Generated by immunoSEQ multiplex PCR, the TCRdb table keeps only in-frame clones and is missing some. V and J calls and clone size follow that table, whereas D and trimming were derived from the DNA. The table includes 70,000 or so clones, 80% to 85% detected once. CDR3 length: 15 residues. V shed 3 bases and J shed 1 base, with 12 bases lying between them. Germline V gene lookup returns CDR1 WNHNN and CDR2 SYGVQD (reference sequence).

The sample comprised peripheral blood. The receptor's source is an elderly man with active or convalescent COVID-19. V is TRBV10-1 and J is TRBJ1-1; tentative D call: TRBD1 (5 bases). The CDR3 sequence is CASSDGGEGNTEAFF. CDR3 coding DNA: TGCGCCAGCAGTGACGGGGGTGAAGGGAACACTGAAGCTTTCTTT.